The rows below give T cell receptor beta chains drawn from one sample of a study of radiation and T cells in renal cell carcinoma. Profiled with immunoSEQ multiplex PCR; TCRdb holds only in-frame clones, not every one. Here the sample spans approximately 150,000 clones, about 86% being singletons. The source was blood, collected from a patient whose treatment included radiotherapy and nephrectomy. All receptors derive from a woman between 50 and 59 years old with renal cell carcinoma. CDR3s include the opening cysteine and the closing phenylalanine or tryptophan. The D gene is left open where the match is weak. For some rows the clone size is stated as once, few or many, or as a class when expanded; others skip it.

clone_size,v_call,d_call,j_call,cdr3_nt,cdr3_aa
.,TRBV7-2,.,TRBJ2-5,TGTGCCAGCAGCTTTCACGAACAAGAGACCCAGTACTTC,CASSFHEQETQYF
few,TRBV4-3,.,TRBJ1-4,TGCGCCAGCAGCCAGGGAAATGAAAAACTGTTTTTT,CASSQGNEKLFF
.,TRBV10-2,.,TRBJ1-1,TGCGCCAGCAGTGACCCTTTCGGCAGGTCCTACATGAACACTGAAGCTTTCTTT,CASSDPFGRSYMNTEAFF
.,TRBV10-3,TRBD1,TRBJ1-5,TGTGCCATCAGTGAGGCAGGGGGTATTGGCAATCAGCCCCAGCATTTT,CAISEAGGIGNQPQHF
.,TRBV15,TRBD1,TRBJ1-1,TGTGCCACCAGCGTTGGGAGGACAGGGGCCCCTGAAGCTTTCTTT,CATSVGRTGAPEAFF
.,TRBV18,.,TRBJ1-5,TGTGCCAGCTCACCCGGGGTACACAATCAGCCCCAGCATTTT,CASSPGVHNQPQHF
.,TRBV11-3,.,TRBJ2-3,TGTGCCAGCAGCTTAGATTCTGGACGGGGAGATACGCAGTATTTT,CASSLDSGRGDTQYF
.,TRBV6-6,.,TRBJ1-5,TGTGCCAGCAGCTTAACCAGGGAGAGCAATCAGCCCCAGCATTTT,CASSLTRESNQPQHF
.,TRBV10-3,.,TRBJ1-2,TGTGCCATCAGCCGGACAGACTATGGCTACACCTTC,CAISRTDYGYTF
.,TRBV7-2,.,TRBJ2-7,TGTGCCAGCAGCGAAGTTTACGAGCAGTACTTC,CASSEVYEQYF
.,TRBV9,.,TRBJ1-2,TGTGCCAGCAGCGATCCTCGGGACCTTAACTATGGCTACACCTTC,CASSDPRDLNYGYTF
.,TRBV2,TRBD1,TRBJ1-5,TGTGCCAGCAGTGAAATAGGACAGGGTTATAGCAATCAGCCCCAGCATTTT,CASSEIGQGYSNQPQHF
.,TRBV6-5,.,TRBJ2-7,TGTGCCAGCATCCGACATGAGGAGCAGTACTTC,CASIRHEEQYF
many,TRBV6-5,.,TRBJ2-3,TGTGCCACCAGGAAGCAAACCACAGATACGCAGTATTTT,CATRKQTTDTQYF
.,TRBV28,.,TRBJ2-3,TGTGCCAGCAGTTTAGGGGGTTCTCCAGATACGCAGTATTTT,CASSLGGSPDTQYF
.,TRBV19,TRBD2,TRBJ2-2,TGTGCCAGTAGTCGGACTAGCGGGAGTAACACCGGGGAGCTGTTTTTT,CASSRTSGSNTGELFF
.,TRBV6-5,.,TRBJ2-7,TGTGCCAGCTGGGCGGGTAGCTCCTACGAGCAGTACTTC,CASWAGSSYEQYF
.,TRBV14,TRBD1,TRBJ1-1,TGTGCCAGCAGCCAAGATTCAGGGGGCTGGACTGAAGCTTTCTTT,CASSQDSGGWTEAFF
.,TRBV11-2,.,TRBJ2-5,TGTGCCAGCAGCTTAGCGCAGGGGGGGTTCCAAGAGACCCAGTACTTC,CASSLAQGGFQETQYF